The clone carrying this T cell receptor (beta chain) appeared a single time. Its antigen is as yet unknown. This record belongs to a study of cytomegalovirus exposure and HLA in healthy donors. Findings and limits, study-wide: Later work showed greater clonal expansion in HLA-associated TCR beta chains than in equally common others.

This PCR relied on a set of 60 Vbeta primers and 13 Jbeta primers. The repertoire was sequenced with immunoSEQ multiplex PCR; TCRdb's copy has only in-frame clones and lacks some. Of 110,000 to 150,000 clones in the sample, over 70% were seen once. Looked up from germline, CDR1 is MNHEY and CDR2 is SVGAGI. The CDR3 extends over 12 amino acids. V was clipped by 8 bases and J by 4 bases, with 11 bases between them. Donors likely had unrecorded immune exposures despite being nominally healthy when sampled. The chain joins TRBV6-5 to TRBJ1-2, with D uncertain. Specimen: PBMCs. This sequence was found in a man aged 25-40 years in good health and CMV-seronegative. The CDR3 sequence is CASGRLLYGYTF. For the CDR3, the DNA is TGTGCCAGCGGCCGACTGCTCTATGGCTACACCTTC.